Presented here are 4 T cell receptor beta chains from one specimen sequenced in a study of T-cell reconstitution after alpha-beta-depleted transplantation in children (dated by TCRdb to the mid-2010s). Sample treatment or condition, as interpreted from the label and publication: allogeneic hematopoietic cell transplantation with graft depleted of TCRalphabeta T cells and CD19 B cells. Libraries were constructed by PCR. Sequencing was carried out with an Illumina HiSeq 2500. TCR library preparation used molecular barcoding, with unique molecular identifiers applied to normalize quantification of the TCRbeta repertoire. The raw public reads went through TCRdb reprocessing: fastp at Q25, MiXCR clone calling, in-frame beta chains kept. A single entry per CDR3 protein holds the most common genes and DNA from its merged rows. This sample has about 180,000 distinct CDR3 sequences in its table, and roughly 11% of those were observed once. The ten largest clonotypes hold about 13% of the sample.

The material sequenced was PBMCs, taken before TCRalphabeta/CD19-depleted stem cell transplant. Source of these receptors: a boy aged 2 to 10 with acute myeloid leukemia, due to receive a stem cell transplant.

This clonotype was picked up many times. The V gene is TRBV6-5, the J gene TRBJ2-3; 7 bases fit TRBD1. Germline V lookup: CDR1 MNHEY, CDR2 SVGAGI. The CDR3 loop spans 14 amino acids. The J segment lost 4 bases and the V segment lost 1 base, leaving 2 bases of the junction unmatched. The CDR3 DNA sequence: TGTGCCAGCAGTTACTTAACAGGGGCAGATACGCAGTATTTT. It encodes CASSYLTGADTQYF.

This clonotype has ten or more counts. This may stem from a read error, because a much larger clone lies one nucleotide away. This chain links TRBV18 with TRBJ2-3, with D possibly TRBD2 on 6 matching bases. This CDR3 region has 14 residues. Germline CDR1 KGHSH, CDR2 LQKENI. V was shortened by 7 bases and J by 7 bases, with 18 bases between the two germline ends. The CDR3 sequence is CASCALLEGYTQYF. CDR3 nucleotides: TGTGCCAGCTGCGCCCTCTTGGAGGGATATACGCAGTATTTT.

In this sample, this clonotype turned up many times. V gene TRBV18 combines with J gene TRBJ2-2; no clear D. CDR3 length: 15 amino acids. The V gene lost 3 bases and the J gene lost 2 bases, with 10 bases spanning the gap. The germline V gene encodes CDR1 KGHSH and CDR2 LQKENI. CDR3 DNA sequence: TGTGCCAGCTCACCGGACCAAAGAAACACCGGGGAGCTGTTTTTT. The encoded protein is CASSPDQRNTGELFF.

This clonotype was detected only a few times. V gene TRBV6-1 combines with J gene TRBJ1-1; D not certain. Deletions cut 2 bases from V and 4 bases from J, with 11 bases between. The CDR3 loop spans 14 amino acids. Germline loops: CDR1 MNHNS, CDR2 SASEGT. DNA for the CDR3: TGTGCCAGCAGTGAACTGGGCAGTTCCACTGAAGCTTTCTTT. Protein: CASSELGSSTEAFF.